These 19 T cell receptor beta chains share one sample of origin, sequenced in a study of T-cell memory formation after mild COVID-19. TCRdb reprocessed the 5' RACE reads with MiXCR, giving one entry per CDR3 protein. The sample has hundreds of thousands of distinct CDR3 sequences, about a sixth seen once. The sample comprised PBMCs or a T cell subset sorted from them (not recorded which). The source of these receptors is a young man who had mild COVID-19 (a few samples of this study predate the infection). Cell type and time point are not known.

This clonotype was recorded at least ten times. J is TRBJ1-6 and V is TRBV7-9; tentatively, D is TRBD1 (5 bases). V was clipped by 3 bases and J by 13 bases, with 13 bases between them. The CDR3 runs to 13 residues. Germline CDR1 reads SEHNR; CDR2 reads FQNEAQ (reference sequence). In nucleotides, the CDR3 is TGTGCCAGCAGCTTCACCACCCAGGGCCCCCTCCACTTT. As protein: CASSFTTQGPLHF.

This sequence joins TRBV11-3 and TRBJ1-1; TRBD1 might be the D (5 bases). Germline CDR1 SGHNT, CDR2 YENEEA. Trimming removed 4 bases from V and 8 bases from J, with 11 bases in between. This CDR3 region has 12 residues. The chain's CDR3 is CASSSDGGEAFF. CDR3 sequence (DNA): TGTGCCAGCAGCTCCGACGGGGGAGAAGCTTTCTTT.

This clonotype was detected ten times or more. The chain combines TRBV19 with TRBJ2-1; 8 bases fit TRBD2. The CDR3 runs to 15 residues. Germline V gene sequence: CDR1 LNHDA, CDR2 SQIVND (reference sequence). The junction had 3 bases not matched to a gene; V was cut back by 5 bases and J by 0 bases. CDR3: CASSGLAGSYNEQFF. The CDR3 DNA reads TGTGCCAGTAGTGGGCTAGCGGGCTCCTACAATGAGCAGTTCTTC. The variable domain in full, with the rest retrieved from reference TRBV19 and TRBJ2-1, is DGGITQSPKYLFRKEGQNVTLSCEQNLNHDAMYWYRQDPGQGLRLIYYSQIVNDFQKGDIAEGYSVSREKKESFPLTVTSAQKNPTAFYLCASSGLAGSYNEQFFGPGTRLTVL.

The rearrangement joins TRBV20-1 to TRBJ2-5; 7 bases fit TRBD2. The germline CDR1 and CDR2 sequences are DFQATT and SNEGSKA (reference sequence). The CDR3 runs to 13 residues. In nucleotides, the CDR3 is TGCAGCGGTCTAGCGGAGATCCAAGAGACCCAGTACTTC. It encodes CSGLAEIQETQYF.

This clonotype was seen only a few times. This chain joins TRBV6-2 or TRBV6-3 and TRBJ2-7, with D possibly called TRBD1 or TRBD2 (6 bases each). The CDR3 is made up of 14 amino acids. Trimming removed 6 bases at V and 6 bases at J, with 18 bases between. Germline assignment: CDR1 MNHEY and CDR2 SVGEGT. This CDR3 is CASSPGGYGSEQYV. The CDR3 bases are TGTGCCAGCAGCCCCGGGGGCTACGGTAGCGAGCAGTACGTC.

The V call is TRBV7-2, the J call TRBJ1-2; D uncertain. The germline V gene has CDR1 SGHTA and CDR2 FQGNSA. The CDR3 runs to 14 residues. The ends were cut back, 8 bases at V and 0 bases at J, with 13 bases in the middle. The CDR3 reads CASAYGLSNYGYTF. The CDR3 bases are TGTGCCAGCGCTTACGGCCTTTCTAACTATGGCTACACCTTC.

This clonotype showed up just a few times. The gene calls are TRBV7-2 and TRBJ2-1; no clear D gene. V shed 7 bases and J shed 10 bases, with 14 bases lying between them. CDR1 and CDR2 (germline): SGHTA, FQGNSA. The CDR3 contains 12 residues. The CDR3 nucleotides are TGTGCCAGCAACCCTTTTCTCGGGGAGCAGTTCTTC. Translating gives CASNPFLGEQFF.

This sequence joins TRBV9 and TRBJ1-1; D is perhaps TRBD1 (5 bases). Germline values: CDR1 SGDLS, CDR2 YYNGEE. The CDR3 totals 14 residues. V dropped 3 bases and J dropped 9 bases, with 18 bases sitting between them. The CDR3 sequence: CASSARSGGEQAFF. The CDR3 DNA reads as TGTGCCAGCAGCGCCCGATCGGGGGGGGAACAAGCTTTCTTT.

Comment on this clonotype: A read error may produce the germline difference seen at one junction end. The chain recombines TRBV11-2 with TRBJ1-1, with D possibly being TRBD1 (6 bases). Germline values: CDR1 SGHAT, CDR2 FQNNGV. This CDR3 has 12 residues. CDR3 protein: CSSSTRGGQAFF. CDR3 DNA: TGTTCCAGCAGCACCCGGGGGGGGCAAGCTTTCTTT.

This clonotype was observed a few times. The CDR3 is CSVESPGQGEEQYF. CDR3 nucleotides: TGCAGCGTTGAATCCCCGGGACAGGGTGAGGAGCAGTACTTC. This rearrangement joins TRBV29-1 to TRBJ2-7; 9 bases match TRBD1. Unmatched junction bases numbered 9, after V lost 2 bases and J lost 7 bases. Germline-derived CDR1 and CDR2 are SQVTM and ANQGSEA. This CDR3 spans 14 amino acids.

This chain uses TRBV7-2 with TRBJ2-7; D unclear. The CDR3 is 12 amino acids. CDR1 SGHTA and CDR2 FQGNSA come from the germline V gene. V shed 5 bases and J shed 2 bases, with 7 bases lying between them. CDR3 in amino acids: CASSRSAYEQYF. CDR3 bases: TGTGCCAGCAGCCGCAGTGCCTACGAGCAGTACTTC.

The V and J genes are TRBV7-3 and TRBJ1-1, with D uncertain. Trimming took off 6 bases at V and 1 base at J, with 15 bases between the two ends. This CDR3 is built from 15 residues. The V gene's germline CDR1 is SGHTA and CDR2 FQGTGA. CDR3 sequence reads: CASRRDVYKNTEAFF. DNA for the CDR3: TGTGCCAGCAGACGAGACGTATATAAGAACACTGAAGCTTTCTTT.

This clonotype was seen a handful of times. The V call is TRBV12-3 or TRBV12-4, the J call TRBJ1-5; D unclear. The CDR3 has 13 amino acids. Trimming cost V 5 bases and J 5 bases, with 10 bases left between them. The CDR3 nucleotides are TGTGCCAGCAGTGTCATTAGGGATCAGCCCCAGCATTTT. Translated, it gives CASSVIRDQPQHF.

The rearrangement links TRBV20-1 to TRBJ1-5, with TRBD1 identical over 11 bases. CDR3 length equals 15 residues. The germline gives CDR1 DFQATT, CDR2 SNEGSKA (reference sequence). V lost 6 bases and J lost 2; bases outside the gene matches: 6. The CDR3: CSAGTGGMGNQPQHF. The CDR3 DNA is TGCAGTGCGGGGACAGGGGGTATGGGCAATCAGCCCCAGCATTTT.

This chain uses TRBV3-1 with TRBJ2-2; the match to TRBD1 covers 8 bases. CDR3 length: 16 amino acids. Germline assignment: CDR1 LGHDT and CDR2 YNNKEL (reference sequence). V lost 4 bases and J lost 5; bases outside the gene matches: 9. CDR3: CASSLPDRGGTGELFF. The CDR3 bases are TGTGCCAGCAGCCTTCCTGACAGGGGAGGTACCGGGGAGCTGTTTTTT.

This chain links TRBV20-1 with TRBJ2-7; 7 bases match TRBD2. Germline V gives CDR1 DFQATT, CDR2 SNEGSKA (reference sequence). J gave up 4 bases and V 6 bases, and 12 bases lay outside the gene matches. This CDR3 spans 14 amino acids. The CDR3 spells CSARVKSGVYEQYF. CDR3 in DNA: TGCAGTGCGCGTGTAAAAAGCGGGGTTTACGAGCAGTACTTC.

CDR3 loop: CASSPFSGGAGEQFF. The CDR3 DNA is TGTGCCAGCAGCCCTTTTAGCGGGGGGGCCGGTGAGCAGTTCTTC. The chain links TRBV7-9 to TRBJ2-1, with 11 bases lining up with TRBD2. The V gene end was trimmed by 5 bases and the J gene end by 9 bases; junction bases not matched to a gene: 9. The CDR3 runs to 15 residues. Germline V gene sequence: CDR1 SEHNR, CDR2 FQNEAQ (reference sequence). Variable domain in full (rest from reference TRBV7-9 and TRBJ2-1): DTGVSQNPRHKITKRGQNVTFRCDPISEHNRLYWYRQTLGQGPEFLTYFQNEAQLEKSRLLSDRFSAERPKGSFSTLEIQRTEQGDSAMYLCASSPFSGGAGEQFFGPGTRLTVL.

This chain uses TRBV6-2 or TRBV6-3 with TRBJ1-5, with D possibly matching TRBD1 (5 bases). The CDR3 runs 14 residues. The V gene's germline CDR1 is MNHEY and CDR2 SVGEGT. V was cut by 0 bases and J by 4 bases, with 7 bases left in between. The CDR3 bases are TGTGCCAGCAGTTACTCTGGGGGGAATCAGCCCCAGCATTTT. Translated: CASSYSGGNQPQHF.

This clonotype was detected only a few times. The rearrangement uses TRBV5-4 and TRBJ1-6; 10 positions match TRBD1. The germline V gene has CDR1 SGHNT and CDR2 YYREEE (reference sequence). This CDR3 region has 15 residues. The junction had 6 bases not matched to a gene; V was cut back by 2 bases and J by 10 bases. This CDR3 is CASSFRDRGTSPLHF. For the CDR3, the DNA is TGTGCCAGCAGCTTCCGGGACAGGGGCACATCACCCCTCCACTTT.